A single sample gave rise to the 20 T cell receptor beta chains below, sequenced in a study of blood T cells in healthy people across ages. Next came a second PCR, run for about 7 to 11 cycles, which used a sample-barcoded 5' primer along with a J-beta primer mix. MiXCR, run by TCRdb on the 5' RACE reads, gives a single entry per CDR3 protein. Of roughly 410,000 distinct CDR3 sequences listed, approximately 52% are singletons. Source material: blood. Receptors originate from a man in his sixties in good health.

The table lists this clonotype with many counts. V is TRBV7-9 and J is TRBJ2-7; perhaps D is TRBD1 or TRBD2 (5 bases each). Trimming shortened V by 5 bases and J by 5 bases, and 16 bases separated the two germline ends. CDR3 size: 14 residues. In germline, CDR1 is SEHNR, CDR2 FQNEAQ (reference sequence). The CDR3 sequence: CASSPRTGADEQYF. The CDR3 nucleotides are TGTGCCAGCAGCCCTAGGACTGGGGCGGACGAGCAGTACTTC.

This clonotype occurred a few times. The CDR3 region has the DNA TGCAGTGCTCTAGCGGGGGGGAGGGAGCAGTACTTC. It encodes CSALAGGREQYF. The V gene is TRBV20-1, the J gene TRBJ2-7; TRBD2 matches 12 bases. The germline V gene has CDR1 DFQATT and CDR2 SNEGSKA (reference sequence). CDR3 length: 12 amino acids. J was trimmed by 7 bases and V by 5 bases; bases with no gene match: 3.

This chain uses TRBV5-5 with TRBJ2-5; D gene ambiguous. V shed 0 bases and J shed 1 base, with 16 bases lying between them. CDR3 size: 17 residues. The germline V gene encodes CDR1 SGHKS and CDR2 YYEKEE (reference sequence). The CDR3 spells CASSLADPRRFQETQYF. CDR3 sequence (DNA): TGTGCCAGCAGCTTGGCCGATCCCCGTAGATTCCAAGAGACCCAGTACTTC.

This sequence joins TRBV24-1 and TRBJ1-2; no clear D gene. V lost 3 bases and J 1 base, leaving 8 bases between the germline ends. CDR3 length: 14 residues. Germline CDR1 is KGHDR and CDR2 is SFDVKD. The CDR3 reads CATSDPDYNYGYTF. For the CDR3, the DNA is TGTGCCACCAGTGATCCAGACTATAACTATGGCTACACCTTC.

The rearrangement links TRBV5-1 to TRBJ2-1, with 12 positions matching TRBD2. Germline-derived CDR1 and CDR2 are SGHRS and YFSETQ. V shed 6 bases and J 8 bases; nucleotides not matched to a gene: 9. The CDR3 sequence is 15 residues long. The CDR3 DNA reads as TGCGCCAGCACCAACCTAGCGGGGGGGCCCGATGAGCAGTTCTTC. It codes for CASTNLAGGPDEQFF.

The rearrangement uses TRBV20-1 and TRBJ2-7; 7 bases line up with TRBD1. Germline V gives CDR1 DFQATT, CDR2 SNEGSKA (reference sequence). There are 16 residues in the CDR3. Trimming removed 1 base from V and 1 base from J; junction bases left unmatched: 10. As DNA, the CDR3 is TGCAGTGCTAGAGGCACCGACAGGGCGAAATCCTACGAGCAGTACTTC. Translating gives CSARGTDRAKSYEQYF.

The chain carries TRBV29-1 and TRBJ2-1; 10 bases align to TRBD1. The length of the CDR3 is 12 residues. Germline lookup yields CDR1 SQVTM and CDR2 ANQGSEA. V dropped 8 bases and J dropped 6; count of bases not matched to a gene: 4. The CDR3 DNA is TGCAGCAAGACAGGGGGCGGCAATGAGCAGTTCTTC. It specifies CSKTGGGNEQFF.

This chain uses TRBV6-6 with TRBJ2-1; 7 bases match TRBD2. TRBJ2-7 explains the end of the DNA better; the J call may be wrong. The germline gives CDR1 MNHNY, CDR2 SVGAGI (reference sequence). The CDR3 is made up of 16 amino acids. The CDR3 region has the DNA TGTGCCAGCACCCTGGCGGTCGGGAGGACCCTGGGTGAGCAGTACTTC. Its protein is CASTLAVGRTLGEQYF.

This clonotype appeared many times. V is TRBV7-2 and J is TRBJ2-1, with 7 positions matching TRBD2. Germline V gives CDR1 SGHTA, CDR2 FQGNSA. This CDR3 region has 12 residues. V trimming: 4 bases; J trimming: 12 bases; junction bases outside the gene matches: 6. The chain's CDR3 is CASSSDWGGQFF. CDR3 sequence (DNA): TGTGCCAGCAGCTCAGACTGGGGGGGGCAGTTCTTC.

A note on this clonotype: A much larger clone is a single base away; this may be a read error. V gene TRBV5-1 combines with J gene TRBJ2-5, with D maybe TRBD2 (5 bases). Trimming left V 3 bases short and J 11 bases short, with 20 bases between. The CDR3 is made up of 14 amino acids. Germline CDR1 SGHRS, CDR2 YFSETQ. The CDR3 protein is CASSCGRPNGEQYF. The CDR3 bases are TGCGCCAGCAGCTGTGGTCGTCCCAATGGGGAGCAGTACTTC.

The chain combines TRBV11-1 with TRBJ2-1; possibly TRBD1 or TRBD2 for D (5 bases each). The CDR3 consists of 17 residues. Trimming pared 5 bases from V and 1 base from J, leaving 18 bases between. Germline lookup yields CDR1 SGHAT and CDR2 FQDESV (reference sequence). CDR3 residues: CASSPRWGAGSYNEQFF. For the CDR3, the DNA is TGTGCCAGCAGCCCGCGGTGGGGCGCGGGTTCCTACAATGAGCAGTTCTTC.

The chain is built from TRBV20-1 and TRBJ1-2; D perhaps matches TRBD1 (6 bases). V was cut by 6 bases and J by 2 bases, with 16 bases left in between. The germline V gene has CDR1 DFQATT and CDR2 SNEGSKA (reference sequence). The CDR3 runs to 14 residues. The CDR3 region has the DNA TGCAGTGCCCCACTCCCGGGGACAAACTATGGCTACACCTTC. Translating gives CSAPLPGTNYGYTF.

CDR3 in DNA: TGTGCCATCCGCAGGGTTCGCTCCTCTGGAAACACCATATATTTT. This translates into CAIRRVRSSGNTIYF. This chain uses TRBV14 with TRBJ1-3; a weak D match, TRBD1 (5 bases). This CDR3 spans 15 amino acids. Trimming removed 10 bases at V and 0 bases at J, with 16 bases between. The germline gives CDR1 SGHDN, CDR2 FVKESK.

This clonotype occurred a few times. This chain joins TRBV7-2 and TRBJ1-2; D is possibly TRBD1 (6 bases). CDR1 and CDR2 from the germline V gene are SGHTA and FQGNSA. V dropped 5 bases and J dropped 10 bases, with 11 bases sitting between them. The CDR3 length is 11 residues. The CDR3 sequence: CASSPRTVYTF. CDR3 in DNA: TGTGCCAGCAGCCCCCGGACAGTCTACACCTTC.

This sequence joins TRBV4-2 and TRBJ1-5; 7 bases are a match to TRBD1. The CDR3 has 15 amino acids. Germline V gene data show CDR1 as LGHNA and CDR2 as YNFKEQ. The V gene end was trimmed by 3 bases and the J gene end by 7 bases; junction bases not matched to a gene: 9. CDR3 coding DNA: TGTGCCAGCAGCCAGGCCGGGACAGAGGGCCAGCCCCAGCATTTT. This sequence encodes CASSQAGTEGQPQHF.

This clonotype was seen a few times. This chain links TRBV20-1 with TRBJ1-2, with D hard to call. Trimming cost V 3 bases and J 8 bases, with 13 bases left between them. Germline V gene data show CDR1 as DFQATT and CDR2 as SNEGSKA (reference sequence). This CDR3 has 12 amino acids. Here the CDR3 DNA reads TGCAGTGCTAGGGAAGCAGATCCCGGCTACACCTTC. Protein sequence: CSAREADPGYTF.

The chain combines TRBV4-3 with TRBJ2-7; D remains ambiguous. Trimming removed 0 bases from V and 0 bases from J, with 12 bases in between. Germline CDR1 reads LGHNA; CDR2 reads YSLEER. The CDR3 has 16 residues. CDR3 nucleotide sequence: TGCGCCAGCAGCCAAGACGGGTCGTCAAGCTCCTACGAGCAGTACTTC. Residues: CASSQDGSSSSYEQYF.

The V call is TRBV14, the J call TRBJ2-7; 9 bases map to TRBD2. This CDR3 contains 15 residues. Trimming cost V 4 bases and J 2 bases; bases outside gene matches: 6. Germline lookup yields CDR1 SGHDN and CDR2 FVKESK. The CDR3 sequence is CASSRDGTSTYEQYF. The CDR3 DNA follows: TGTGCCAGCAGCCGGGATGGGACTAGCACCTACGAGCAGTACTTC.

The V call is TRBV5-6, the J call TRBJ2-4, with 7 bases fitting TRBD2. Germline lookup yields CDR1 SGHDT and CDR2 YYEEEE. CDR3 length: 14 amino acids. Trimming cost V 6 bases and J 0 bases; bases outside gene matches: 3. The CDR3 DNA follows: TGTGCCAGCACGGCGGGAGCAGCCAAAAACATTCAGTACTTC. This codes for CASTAGAAKNIQYF.

The V call is TRBV20-1, the J call TRBJ1-2; TRBD1 might be the D (6 bases). The V end was cut by 0 bases, the J end by 1 base, with 18 bases between. Germline loops: CDR1 DFQATT, CDR2 SNEGSKA (reference sequence). The CDR3 runs 17 residues. CDR3 protein: CSARDPGTSVFNYGYTF. As DNA, the CDR3 is TGCAGTGCTAGAGATCCCGGGACATCGGTTTTTAACTATGGCTACACCTTC.